The present entry profiles one TCR beta chain with its context. Its specificity is not known. Sequenced material consisted of expressed TCRB transcripts (all of the isolated RNA was reverse transcribed). Clones were read by immunoSEQ multiplex PCR, and TCRdb kept only the in-frame ones, dropping some. The sample includes more than 150,000 clones, roughly 10% of them seen just once. The source of the sample is a study of beta chain features in type 1 diabetes. Germline values: CDR1 MNHNY, CDR2 SVGAGI (reference sequence). Unmatched junction bases numbered 9, after V lost 8 bases and J lost 4 bases. The CDR3 contains 14 residues. It was via CD45RO/CCR7/CD25/CD127/CD95/CD27 that CD4+ naive, central memory, regulatory and stem cell-like memory cells were sorted. Study-level points and caveats: The study found moderately but significantly shorter TCRB CDR3s in all four CD4+ subsets of Type 1 diabetes patients.

The J gene is TRBJ2-5, the V gene TRBV6-6; 8 nucleotides match TRBD2. This clonotype was sampled from a woman aged 30 to 39 with type 1 diabetes. The source material was central memory CD4+ T cells from blood. CDR3 nucleotide sequence: TGTGCCAGCCGCCCAGCGGGAGTAAGAGAGACCCAGTACTTC. Translated, it gives CASRPAGVRETQYF.